This TCR beta chain was identified in a study of blood T cell repertoires in COVID-19. Study-level information: COVID-19 samples from acute and convalescent phases originated in the United States, Italy and Spain.

As handled by the study authors: Amplification of reference gene primers provided the estimated nucleated cell counts. Clones were read by immunoSEQ multiplex PCR, and TCRdb kept only the in-frame ones, dropping some. The DNA gave D and trimming, while V, J and clone size come from that table. The sample has roughly 330,000 clones, 86% seen once. From germline, CDR1 is MNHNY and CDR2 SVGAGI (reference sequence). V was cut by 6 bases and J by 4 bases, with 18 bases left in between. This CDR3 region has 15 residues. The genes are TRBV6-6 and TRBJ1-2, with D uncertain. The sample was peripheral blood. The receptor's source is a woman in her fifties or sixties with acute or convalescent COVID-19. CDR3 protein: CASRGRREASYGYTF. The CDR3, as DNA: TGTGCCAGCAGAGGGCGGCGGGAGGCTTCCTATGGCTACACCTTC.